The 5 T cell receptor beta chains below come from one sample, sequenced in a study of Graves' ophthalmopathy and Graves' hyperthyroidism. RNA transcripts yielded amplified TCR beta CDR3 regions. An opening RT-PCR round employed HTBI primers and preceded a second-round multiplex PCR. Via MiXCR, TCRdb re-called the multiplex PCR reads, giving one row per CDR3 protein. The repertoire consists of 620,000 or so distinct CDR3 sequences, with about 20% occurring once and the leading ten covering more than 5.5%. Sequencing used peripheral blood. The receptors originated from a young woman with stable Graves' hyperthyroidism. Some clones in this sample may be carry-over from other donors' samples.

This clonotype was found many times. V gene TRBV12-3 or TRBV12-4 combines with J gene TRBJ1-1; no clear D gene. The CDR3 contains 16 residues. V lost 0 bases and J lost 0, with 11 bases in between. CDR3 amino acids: CASSLAPGGMNTEAFF. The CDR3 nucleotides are TGTGCCAGCAGTTTAGCACCAGGTGGAATGAACACTGAAGCTTTCTTT.

In nucleotides, the CDR3 is TGTGCCAGCAGTCCGGGGGGCCAGGGGAATCAAGAGACCCAGTACTTC. Protein product: CASSPGGQGNQETQYF. This chain connects TRBV27 to TRBJ2-5; maybe TRBD2 (7 bases). The length of the CDR3 is 16 residues. With 5 bases removed from V and 2 bases from J, the gap between germline ends came to 18 bases. Germline V gene data show CDR1 as MNHEY and CDR2 as SMNVEV (reference sequence).

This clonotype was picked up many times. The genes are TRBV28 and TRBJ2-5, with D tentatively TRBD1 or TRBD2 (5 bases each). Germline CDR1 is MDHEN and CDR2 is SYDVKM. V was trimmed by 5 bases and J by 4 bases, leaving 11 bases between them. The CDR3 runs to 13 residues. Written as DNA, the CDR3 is TGTGCCAGCAGTACATGGGACGGAGAGACCCAGTACTTC. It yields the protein CASSTWDGETQYF.

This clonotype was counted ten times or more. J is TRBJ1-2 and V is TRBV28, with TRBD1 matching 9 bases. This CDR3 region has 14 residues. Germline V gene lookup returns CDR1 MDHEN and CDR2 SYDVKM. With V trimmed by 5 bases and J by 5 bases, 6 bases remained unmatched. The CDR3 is CASSLIGQGYGYTF. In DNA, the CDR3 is TGTGCCAGCAGTCTTATCGGACAGGGGTATGGCTACACCTTC.

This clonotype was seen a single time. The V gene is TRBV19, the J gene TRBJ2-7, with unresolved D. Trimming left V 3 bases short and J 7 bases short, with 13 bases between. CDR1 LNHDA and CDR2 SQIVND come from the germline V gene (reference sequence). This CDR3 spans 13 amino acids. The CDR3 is CASSMAFSEEQYF. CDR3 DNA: TGTGCCAGTAGTATGGCGTTCTCGGAAGAGCAGTACTTC.